Following are 20 T cell receptor beta chains from one sample sequenced in a study of siplizumab effects on memory and regulatory T cells. Using immunoSEQ multiplex PCR, the repertoire was profiled, and TCRdb retains in-frame clones only, with some absent. Of more than 90,000 clones in the sample, over 90% are singletons; the top ten hold approximately 1.5%. Source material: non-Treg CD4+ T cells sorted from blood. The receptors were sampled from a human donor in good health.

This clone was picked up a small number of times. The chain employs TRBV18 and TRBJ1-1; a weak D match, TRBD1 (5 bases). This CDR3 spans 12 amino acids. CDR1 is KGHSH and CDR2 is LQKENI in the germline V gene. The V end was cut by 6 bases, the J end by 8 bases, with 13 bases between. For the CDR3, the DNA is TGTGCCAGCTCGCCTCGAAGGGGAGAAGCTTTCTTT. This encodes CASSPRRGEAFF.

The V and J genes are TRBV5-5 and TRBJ2-1; D remains ambiguous. Trimming stripped 3 bases from V and 6 bases from J, with 16 bases between. The CDR3 totals 15 residues. Germline V gene data show CDR1 as SGHKS and CDR2 as YYEKEE (reference sequence). The DNA of the CDR3 is TGTGCCAGCAGCTCACACCCCAGGAAAAGCAATGAGCAGTTCTTC. The encoded protein is CASSSHPRKSNEQFF.

This clone occurred once. The rearrangement joins TRBV28 to TRBJ2-4, with D perhaps TRBD1 (6 bases). This CDR3 is 14 amino acids long. Germline lookup yields CDR1 MDHEN and CDR2 SYDVKM. V lost 8 bases and J lost 4, with 15 bases in between. The CDR3 DNA is TGTGCCAGCCTAGGACAGTTAAATAAAAACATTCAGTACTTC. Amino acid sequence: CASLGQLNKNIQYF.

This sequence joins TRBV4-2 and TRBJ2-1; D remains unclear. V was clipped by 0 bases and J by 7 bases, with 13 bases between them. This CDR3 has 15 residues. Germline-derived CDR1 and CDR2 are LGHNA and YNFKEQ. CDR3 coding DNA: TGTGCCAGCAGCCAAGAGGGCGCTAGTGGTAATGAGCAGTTCTTC. Its translation is CASSQEGASGNEQFF.

The rearrangement uses TRBV2 and TRBJ2-7; 8 positions agree with TRBD1. CDR1 and CDR2 from the germline V gene are SNHLY and FYNNEI. This CDR3 contains 14 residues. V shed 6 bases, J shed 0 bases, and the junction held 4 bases outside the gene matches. The CDR3 loop is CASSRDRSSYEQYF. CDR3 bases: TGTGCCAGCAGCCGGGACAGGAGCTCCTACGAGCAGTACTTC.

V is TRBV5-1 and J is TRBJ2-1; 12 positions agree with TRBD2. Looked up from germline, CDR1 is SGHRS and CDR2 is YFSETQ. The CDR3 has 15 amino acids. V was clipped by 7 bases and J by 5 bases; unmatched bases: 7. CDR3 in amino acids: CASYLTSGSHNEQFF. CDR3 sequence (DNA): TGCGCCAGCTATTTGACTAGCGGGAGTCACAATGAGCAGTTCTTC.

The genes are TRBV28 and TRBJ1-3; D not certain. Germline assignment: CDR1 MDHEN and CDR2 SYDVKM. Trimming removed 6 bases from V and 0 bases from J, with 12 bases in between. There are 15 residues in the CDR3. This CDR3 reads CASSPHKFSGNTIYF. CDR3 nucleotides: TGTGCCAGCAGCCCTCATAAATTCTCTGGAAACACCATATATTTT.

The V and J genes are TRBV28 and TRBJ2-1, with a weak D call TRBD1 (9 bases). Deletions cut 7 bases from V and 3 bases from J, with 16 bases between. The germline V gene has CDR1 MDHEN and CDR2 SYDVKM. This CDR3 is 15 amino acids long. CDR3 amino acids: CASKRGTGNYNEQFF. As DNA, the CDR3 is TGTGCCAGCAAGCGGGGGACAGGGAACTACAATGAGCAGTTCTTC.

The chain is built from TRBV6-5 and TRBJ2-7, with D perhaps TRBD1 (5 bases). The V gene lost 7 bases and the J gene lost 4 bases, with 8 bases spanning the gap. The CDR3 loop spans 11 amino acids. In germline, CDR1 is MNHEY, CDR2 SVGAGI. CDR3: CASTRDYEQYF. The CDR3 region has the DNA TGTGCCAGCACCAGGGATTACGAGCAGTACTTC.

This sequence joins TRBV28 and TRBJ2-7; no definite D call. CDR1 and CDR2 (germline): MDHEN, SYDVKM. V dropped 5 bases and J dropped 2 bases, with 10 bases sitting between them. The CDR3 runs 13 residues. The CDR3 DNA is TGTGCCAGCAGTAACCCCCCAGCCTACGAGCAGTACTTC. This gives the protein CASSNPPAYEQYF.

The gene calls are TRBV6-5 and TRBJ2-3; TRBD1 matches at 11 bases. Germline CDR1 MNHEY, CDR2 SVGAGI. J was trimmed by 3 bases and V by 10 bases; bases with no gene match: 9. The CDR3 runs to 15 residues. The CDR3 reads CATRPDRGLTDTQYF. The CDR3 nucleotides are TGTGCCACCCGTCCGGACAGGGGGCTAACAGATACGCAGTATTTT.

The chain employs TRBV14 and TRBJ1-4; D is ambiguous. CDR3 length: 14 amino acids. Trimming pared 1 base from V and 6 bases from J, leaving 9 bases between. Germline loops: CDR1 SGHDN, CDR2 FVKESK. CDR3 sequence reads: CASSQAGLYEKLFF. The CDR3 DNA reads TGTGCCAGCAGCCAAGCCGGGTTGTATGAAAAACTGTTTTTT.

J is TRBJ1-4 and V is TRBV7-9; 7 bases fit TRBD1. CDR1 and CDR2 from the germline V gene are SEHNR and FQNEAQ (reference sequence). V trimming: 1 base; J trimming: 13 bases; junction bases outside the gene matches: 6. This CDR3 contains 13 residues. CDR3 amino acids: CASSLVEGQRLFF. DNA of the CDR3: TGTGCCAGCAGCTTAGTAGAGGGACAGAGACTGTTTTTT.

The rearrangement links TRBV28 to TRBJ2-2; 8 nucleotides match TRBD1. With V trimmed by 5 bases and J by 2 bases, 7 bases remained unmatched. Per germline, CDR1 MDHEN and CDR2 SYDVKM. The CDR3 is made up of 16 amino acids. CDR3 bases: TGTGCCAGCAGTCCGTACAGGGGGGTTAACACCGGGGAGCTGTTTTTT. Translation: CASSPYRGVNTGELFF.

The chain employs TRBV7-9 and TRBJ2-3; D unresolved. Trimming shortened V by 8 bases and J by 3 bases, and 3 bases separated the two germline ends. CDR1 and CDR2 (germline): SEHNR, FQNEAQ (reference sequence). The CDR3 spans 10 residues. CDR3 sequence: CASVTDTQYF. The CDR3 region has the DNA TGTGCCAGCGTGACAGATACGCAGTATTTT.

This chain links TRBV28 with TRBJ1-1; D perhaps matches TRBD1 (5 bases). The V gene's germline CDR1 is MDHEN and CDR2 SYDVKM. The V gene lost 5 bases and the J gene lost 10 bases, with 14 bases spanning the gap. CDR3 length: 12 amino acids. As DNA, the CDR3 is TGTGCCAGCAGTGGGGGTTTGGCGCGAGCTTTCTTT. Amino acids: CASSGGLARAFF.

This clone appeared once. The chain joins TRBV6-6 to TRBJ2-1, with D possibly matching TRBD2 (6 bases). Germline CDR1 MNHNY, CDR2 SVGAGI (reference sequence). The CDR3 is 15 amino acids. V shed 0 bases and J shed 4 bases, with 10 bases lying between them. The CDR3 DNA follows: TGTGCCAGCAGTTACTCCGGAGGGTGGTACAATGAGCAGTTCTTC. This sequence encodes CASSYSGGWYNEQFF.

This chain links TRBV6-5 with TRBJ1-2, with D unresolved. Germline V gives CDR1 MNHEY, CDR2 SVGAGI. The CDR3 extends over 11 amino acids. Trimming took off 5 bases at V and 4 bases at J, with 5 bases between the two ends. The CDR3 region has the DNA TGTGCCAGCAGTAACGTCTATGGCTACACCTTC. Translation gives CASSNVYGYTF.

A word on this clone: An end of the junction does not agree with germline; a read error may underlie this. The chain links TRBV18 to TRBJ2-7; TRBD2 matches 7 bases. This CDR3 is 13 amino acids long. Germline CDR1 reads KGHSH; CDR2 reads LQKENI. DNA of the CDR3: TGTGCCAGCTCACCCCTTTTGGGGGAGGGGCCCCTTTTC. It encodes CASSPLLGEGPLF.

This clone was observed a single time. This chain joins TRBV7-9 and TRBJ1-5; 10 bases are a match to TRBD1. With 7 bases clipped from V and 2 bases from J, the junction kept 2 bases outside the gene matches. This CDR3 spans 14 amino acids. Germline V gene sequence: CDR1 SEHNR, CDR2 FQNEAQ (reference sequence). CDR3 coding DNA: TGTGCCAGCACCGGGACAGGGGGCAATCAGCCCCAGCATTTT. It is translated as CASTGTGGNQPQHF.